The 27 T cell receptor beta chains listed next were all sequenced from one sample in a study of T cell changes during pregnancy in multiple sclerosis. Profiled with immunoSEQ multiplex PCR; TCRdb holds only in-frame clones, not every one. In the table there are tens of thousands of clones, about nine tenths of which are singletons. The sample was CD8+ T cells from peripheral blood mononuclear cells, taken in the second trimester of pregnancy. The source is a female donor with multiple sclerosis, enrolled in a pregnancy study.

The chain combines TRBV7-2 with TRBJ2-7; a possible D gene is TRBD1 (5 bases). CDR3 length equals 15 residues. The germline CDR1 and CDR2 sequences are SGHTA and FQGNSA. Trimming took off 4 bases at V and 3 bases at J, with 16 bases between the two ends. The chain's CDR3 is CASSSRPDTLYEQYF. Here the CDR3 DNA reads TGTGCCAGCAGCTCCCGACCGGACACTCTCTACGAGCAGTACTTC.

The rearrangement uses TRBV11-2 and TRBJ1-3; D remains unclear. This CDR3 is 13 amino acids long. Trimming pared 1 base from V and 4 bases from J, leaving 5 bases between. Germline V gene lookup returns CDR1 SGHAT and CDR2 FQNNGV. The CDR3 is CASSLVVGNTIYF. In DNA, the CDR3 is TGTGCCAGCAGCTTAGTCGTGGGAAACACCATATATTTT.

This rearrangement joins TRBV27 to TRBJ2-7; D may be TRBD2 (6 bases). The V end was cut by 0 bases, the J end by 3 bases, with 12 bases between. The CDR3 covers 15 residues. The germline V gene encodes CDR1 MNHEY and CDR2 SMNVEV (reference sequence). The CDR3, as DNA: TGTGCCAGCAGTTTATCGGGGGGACTGAGCTACGAGCAGTACTTC. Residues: CASSLSGGLSYEQYF.

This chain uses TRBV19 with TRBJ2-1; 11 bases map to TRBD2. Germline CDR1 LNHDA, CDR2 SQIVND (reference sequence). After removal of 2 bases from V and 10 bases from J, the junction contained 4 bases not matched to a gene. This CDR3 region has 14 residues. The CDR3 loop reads CASSILAGGLEQFF. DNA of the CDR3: TGTGCCAGTAGTATACTAGCGGGAGGATTAGAGCAGTTCTTC. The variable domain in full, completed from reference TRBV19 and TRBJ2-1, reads DGGITQSPKYLFRKEGQNVTLSCEQNLNHDAMYWYRQDPGQGLRLIYYSQIVNDFQKGDIAEGYSVSREKKESFPLTVTSAQKNPTAFYLCASSILAGGLEQFFGPGTRLTVL.

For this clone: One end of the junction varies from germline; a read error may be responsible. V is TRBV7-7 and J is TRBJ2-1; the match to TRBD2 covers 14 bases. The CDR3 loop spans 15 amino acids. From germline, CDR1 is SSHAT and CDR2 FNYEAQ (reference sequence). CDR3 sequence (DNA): TGTGCTAGCAGCGGGGGACTAGCGGGAGATGATGAGCAGTTCTTC. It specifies CASSGGLAGDDEQFF.

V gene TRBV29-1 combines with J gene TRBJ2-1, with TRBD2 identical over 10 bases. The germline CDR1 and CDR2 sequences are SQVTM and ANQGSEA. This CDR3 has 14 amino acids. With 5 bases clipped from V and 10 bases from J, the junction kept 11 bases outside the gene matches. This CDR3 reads CSVLAGVSGGEQFF. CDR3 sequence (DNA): TGCAGCGTTCTAGCGGGAGTGTCGGGAGGAGAGCAGTTCTTC.

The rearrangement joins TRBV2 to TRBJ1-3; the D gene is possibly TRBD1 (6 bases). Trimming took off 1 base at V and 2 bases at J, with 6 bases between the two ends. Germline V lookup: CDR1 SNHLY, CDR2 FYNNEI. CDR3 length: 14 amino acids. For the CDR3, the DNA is TGTGCCAGCAGTGAAGAGGGGGCTGGAAACACCATATATTTT. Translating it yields CASSEEGAGNTIYF.

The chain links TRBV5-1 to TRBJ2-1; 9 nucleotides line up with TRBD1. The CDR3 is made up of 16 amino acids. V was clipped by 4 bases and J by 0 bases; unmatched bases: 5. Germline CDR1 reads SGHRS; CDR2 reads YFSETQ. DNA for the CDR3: TGCGCCAGCAGCGAGGGACAGGGCAGCTCCTACAATGAGCAGTTCTTC. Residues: CASSEGQGSSYNEQFF.

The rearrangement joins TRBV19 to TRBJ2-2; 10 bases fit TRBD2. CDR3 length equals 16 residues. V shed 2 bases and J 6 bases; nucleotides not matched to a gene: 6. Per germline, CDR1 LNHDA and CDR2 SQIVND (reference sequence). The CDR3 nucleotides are TGTGCCAGTAGTATAAAAGCGGGAGGGCCTTCCGGGGAGCTGTTTTTT. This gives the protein CASSIKAGGPSGELFF.

The CDR3 protein is CASSWVNRGRGYTF. CDR3 nucleotide sequence: TGTGCCAGCAGCTGGGTAAACAGGGGCCGAGGCTACACCTTC. The genes are TRBV13 and TRBJ1-2; 7 bases fit TRBD1. Germline CDR1 and CDR2: PRHDT and FYEKMQ (reference sequence). V was clipped by 4 bases and J by 8 bases; unmatched bases: 10. The CDR3 spans 14 residues.

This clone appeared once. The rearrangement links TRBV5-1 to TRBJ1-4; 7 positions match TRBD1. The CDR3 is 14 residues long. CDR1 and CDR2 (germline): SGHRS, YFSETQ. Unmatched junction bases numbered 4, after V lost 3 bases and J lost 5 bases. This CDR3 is CASSWTGWNEKLFF. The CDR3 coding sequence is TGCGCCAGCAGCTGGACAGGCTGGAATGAAAAACTGTTTTTT.

As DNA, the CDR3 is TGTGCCAGCAGTCCAACCTGGACTAGCGGGAGGTGGGTAGAGTTCTTC. This translates into CASSPTWTSGRWVEFF. The V gene is TRBV27, the J gene TRBJ2-1; the match to TRBD2 covers 14 bases. Trimming removed 5 bases from V and 14 bases from J; junction bases left unmatched: 14. Germline V gene data show CDR1 as MNHEY and CDR2 as SMNVEV (reference sequence). CDR3 size: 16 residues.

CDR3 loop: CAISPTSGSYEQYF. The DNA of the CDR3 is TGTGCCATCAGCCCAACTAGCGGTTCCTACGAGCAGTACTTC. The rearrangement links TRBV10-3 to TRBJ2-7, with 8 bases aligning to TRBD2. The CDR3 is made up of 14 amino acids. The V and J ends lost 6 bases and 1 base, in that order; junction bases with no gene match: 5. Germline loops: CDR1 ENHRY, CDR2 SYGVKD.

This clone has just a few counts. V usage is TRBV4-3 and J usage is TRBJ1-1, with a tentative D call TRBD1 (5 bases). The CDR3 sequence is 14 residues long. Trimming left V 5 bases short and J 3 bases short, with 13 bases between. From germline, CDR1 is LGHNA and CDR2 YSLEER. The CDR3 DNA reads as TGCGCCAGCAGCTTGGGGCAGGCGGACACTGAAGCTTTCTTT. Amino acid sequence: CASSLGQADTEAFF.

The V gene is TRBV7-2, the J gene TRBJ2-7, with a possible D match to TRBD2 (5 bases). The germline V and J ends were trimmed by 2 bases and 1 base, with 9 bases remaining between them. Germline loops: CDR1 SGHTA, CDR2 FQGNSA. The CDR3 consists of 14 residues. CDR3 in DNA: TGTGCCAGCAGCTTACTGGGGAGATCCTACGAGCAGTACTTC. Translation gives CASSLLGRSYEQYF.

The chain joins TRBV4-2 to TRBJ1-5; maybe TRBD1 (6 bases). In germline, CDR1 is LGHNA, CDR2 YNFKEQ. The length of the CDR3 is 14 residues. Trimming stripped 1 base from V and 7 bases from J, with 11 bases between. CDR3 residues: CASSQAQGGQPQHF. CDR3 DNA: TGTGCCAGCAGCCAAGCACAGGGTGGGCAGCCCCAGCATTTT.

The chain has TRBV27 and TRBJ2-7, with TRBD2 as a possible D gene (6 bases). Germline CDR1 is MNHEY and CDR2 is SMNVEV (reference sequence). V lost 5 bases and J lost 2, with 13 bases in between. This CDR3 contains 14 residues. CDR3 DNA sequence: TGTGCCAGCAGTCCACGGGGGACCACCTACGAGCAGTACTTC. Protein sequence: CASSPRGTTYEQYF.

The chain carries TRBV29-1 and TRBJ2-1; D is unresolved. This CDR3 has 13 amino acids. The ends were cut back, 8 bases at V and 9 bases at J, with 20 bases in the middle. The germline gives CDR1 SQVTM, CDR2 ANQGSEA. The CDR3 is CSPMQGSGGEQFF. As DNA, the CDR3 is TGCAGCCCAATGCAAGGCTCCGGCGGTGAGCAGTTCTTC.

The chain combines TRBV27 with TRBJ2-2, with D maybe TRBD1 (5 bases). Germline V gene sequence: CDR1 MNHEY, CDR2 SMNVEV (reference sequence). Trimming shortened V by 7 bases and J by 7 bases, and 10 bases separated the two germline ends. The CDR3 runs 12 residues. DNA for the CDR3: TGTGCCAGCAAGCCTAGGGGCGGGGAGCTGTTTTTT. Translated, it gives CASKPRGGELFF.

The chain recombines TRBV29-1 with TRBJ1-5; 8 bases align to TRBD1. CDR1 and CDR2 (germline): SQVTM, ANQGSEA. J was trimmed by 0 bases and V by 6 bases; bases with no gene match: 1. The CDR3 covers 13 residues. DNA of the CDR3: TGCAGCGTCGGGACAGGTAGCAATCAGCCCCAGCATTTT. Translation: CSVGTGSNQPQHF.

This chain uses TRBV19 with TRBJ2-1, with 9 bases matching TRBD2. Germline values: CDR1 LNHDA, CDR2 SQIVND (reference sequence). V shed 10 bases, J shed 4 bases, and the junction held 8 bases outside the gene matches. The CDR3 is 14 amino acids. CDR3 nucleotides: TGTGCCACCAACGATGCGGGAGGGTACAATGAGCAGTTCTTC. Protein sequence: CATNDAGGYNEQFF.

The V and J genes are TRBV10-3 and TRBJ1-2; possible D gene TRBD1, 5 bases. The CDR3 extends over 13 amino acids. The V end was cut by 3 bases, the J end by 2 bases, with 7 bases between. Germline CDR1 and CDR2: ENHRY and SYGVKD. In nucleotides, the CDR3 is TGTGCCATCAGTGAAACAGGAAACTATGGCTACACCTTC. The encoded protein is CAISETGNYGYTF.

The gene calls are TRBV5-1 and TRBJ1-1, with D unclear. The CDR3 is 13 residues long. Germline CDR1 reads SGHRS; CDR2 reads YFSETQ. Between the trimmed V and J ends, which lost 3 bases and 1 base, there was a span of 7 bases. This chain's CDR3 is CASSSSENTEAFF. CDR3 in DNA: TGCGCCAGCAGCTCCTCAGAGAACACTGAAGCTTTCTTT.

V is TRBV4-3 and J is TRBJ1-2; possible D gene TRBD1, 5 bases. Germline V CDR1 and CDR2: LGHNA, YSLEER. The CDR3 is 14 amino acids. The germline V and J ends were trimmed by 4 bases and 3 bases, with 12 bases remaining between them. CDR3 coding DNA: TGCGCCAGCAGCCGGAGCGTAGGGGACTATGGCTACACCTTC. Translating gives CASSRSVGDYGYTF.

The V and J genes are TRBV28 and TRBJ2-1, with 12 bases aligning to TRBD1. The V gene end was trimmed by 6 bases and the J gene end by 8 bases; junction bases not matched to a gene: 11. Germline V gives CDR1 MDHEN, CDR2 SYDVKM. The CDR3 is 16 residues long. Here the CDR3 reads CASSLLRDRGQDEQFF. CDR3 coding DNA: TGTGCCAGCAGCCTTCTCCGGGACAGGGGGCAGGATGAGCAGTTCTTC.

The CDR3 is CASRDTGTGYYNEQFF. In DNA form, the CDR3 reads TGTGCCAGCAGGGATACCGGGACAGGGTATTACAATGAGCAGTTCTTC. The rearrangement joins TRBV25-1 to TRBJ2-1, with TRBD1 identical over 9 bases. Per germline, CDR1 MGHDK and CDR2 SYGVNS. CDR3 length equals 16 residues. Trimming at V came to 6 bases and at J to 4 bases, leaving 10 bases not matched to a gene.

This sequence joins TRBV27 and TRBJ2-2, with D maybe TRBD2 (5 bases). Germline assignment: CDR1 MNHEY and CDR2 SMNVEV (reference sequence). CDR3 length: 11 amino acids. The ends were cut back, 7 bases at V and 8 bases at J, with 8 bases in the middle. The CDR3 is CASMRGGELFF. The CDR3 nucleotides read TGTGCCAGCATGAGAGGGGGGGAGCTGTTTTTT.